Listed below are T cell receptor beta chains from one sample, sequenced in a study of blood T cell repertoires in COVID-19. Clones were sequenced by immunoSEQ multiplex PCR, and TCRdb holds only the in-frame ones, with some missing. Among 40,000 to 55,000 clones listed, 65% to 85% were seen once. Source material: peripheral blood. These receptors originate from a man in his fifties or sixties with active COVID-19. Each CDR3 is given with its conserved first and last residue. Each record gives: J gene, D gene, V gene, clone size, CDR3 DNA, CDR3 protein. The D gene is left open where the match is weak. Size is omitted from some rows. Given values are once, few, many or a class for expanded clones.

>TRBJ1-1|-|TRBV14|-
TGTGCCAGCAGCCTATACTCCGGCACTGAAGCTTTCTTT
CASSLYSGTEAFF
>TRBJ1-2|TRBD1|TRBV3-1/TRBV3-2|-
TGTGCCAGCAGCCAAGTCAGGGGGCTGTATGGCTACACCTTC
CASSQVRGLYGYTF
>TRBJ2-1|TRBD2|TRBV29-1|-
TGCAGCGTTGGTAGGAGCGGGGGCCCCTCCTACAATGAGCAGTTCTTC
CSVGRSGGPSYNEQFF
>TRBJ1-2|-|TRBV15|-
TGTGCCACCAGTCGGGACACGAACTATGGCTACACCTTC
CATSRDTNYGYTF
>TRBJ2-5|-|TRBV4-3|-
TGCGCCAGCAGCCTATACCGGGACTCCGGCCAAGAGACCCAGTACTTC
CASSLYRDSGQETQYF
>TRBJ2-5|TRBD2|TRBV6-6|-
TGTGCCAGCAGTTACATAGCGGGGGGCGGTGAGACCCAGTACTTC
CASSYIAGGGETQYF
>TRBJ2-7|-|TRBV18|-
TGTGCCAGCTCACCACCGGCCCACTCCTACGAGCAGTACTTC
CASSPPAHSYEQYF
>TRBJ2-7|-|TRBV1|-
TGCACCAGCATTACCTCCGAGACAGGGACCTCCTACGAGCAGTACTTC
CTSITSETGTSYEQYF
>TRBJ2-1|TRBD2|TRBV20-1|-
TGCAGTGGCTTGTCGGGGGGACCCGAACTCTTC
CSGLSGGPELF
>TRBJ1-2|TRBD1|TRBV18|-
TGTGCCAGCTCACCACGAACAGGGGACTATGGCTACACCTTC
CASSPRTGDYGYTF
>TRBJ2-2|TRBD2|TRBV27|few
TGTGCCAGCAGTTTCTCCGGGGGTGGGACTAGTTATACCGGGGAGCTGTTTTTT
CASSFSGGGTSYTGELFF
>TRBJ2-3|TRBD1|TRBV9|-
TGTGCCAGCAGCGCAGGGACAGGGGGGATGAAGGCAGATACGCAGTATTTT
CASSAGTGGMKADTQYF
>TRBJ1-2|-|TRBV7-9|-
TGTGCCAGCAGCCCAGGCGGGGGGAACTATGGCTACACCTTC
CASSPGGGNYGYTF
>TRBJ2-1|-|TRBV7-9|-
TGTGCCAGCAGCTTATTGGAGAACTCCTACAATGAGCAGTTCTTC
CASSLLENSYNEQFF
>TRBJ2-3|-|TRBV6-2/TRBV6-3|-
TGTGCCAGCAGTATCTTTGGCCAGGGCACAGATACGCAGTATTTT
CASSIFGQGTDTQYF
>TRBJ1-2|-|TRBV19|-
TGTGCCAGTAGTATTTCGGAGGGTCCGAGGGGCTATGGCTACACCTTC
CASSISEGPRGYGYTF
>TRBJ2-7|-|TRBV7-9|-
TGTGCCAGCAGCTTATCCCCAATGGAGCAGTACTTC
CASSLSPMEQYF
>TRBJ2-2|-|TRBV29-1|-
TGCAGCGTCACCAGGTCCGGGGAGCTGTTTTTT
CSVTRSGELFF
>TRBJ2-7|-|TRBV12-3/TRBV12-4|-
TGTGCCAGCAGTCGGGGGAGGCTCGGCGAGCAGTACTTC
CASSRGRLGEQYF
>TRBJ1-1|-|TRBV19|-
TGTGCCAGTAGTATAGGAGCAGGCTACACTGAAGCTTTCTTT
CASSIGAGYTEAFF
>TRBJ2-7|TRBD2|TRBV20-1|-
TGCAGTGCTAGTCCGGCGGGGGGGATCTACGAGCAGTACTTC
CSASPAGGIYEQYF
>TRBJ1-1|-|TRBV7-9|few
TGTGCCAGCAGCCCCCGGTGGGCAGACACTGAAGCTTTCTTT
CASSPRWADTEAFF
>TRBJ2-7|TRBD1|TRBV12-3/TRBV12-4|-
TGTGCCAGCAGTTTGGGACAGGTCTACGAGCAGTACTTC
CASSLGQVYEQYF
>TRBJ2-5|TRBD2|TRBV13|medium-sized
TGTGCCAGCAGAAGACTAGCGGGGGGAACCAGGGGGACCCAGTACTTC
CASRRLAGGTRGTQYF
>TRBJ2-2|-|TRBV10-1|-
TGCGCCAGCAGTGATTCGGGGAATTCCGGGGAGCTGTTTTTT
CASSDSGNSGELFF
>TRBJ1-2|-|TRBV3-1/TRBV3-2|-
TGTGCCAGCAGCCAGGAGTTGAGAAACTATGGCTACACCTTC
CASSQELRNYGYTF
>TRBJ1-1|-|TRBV29-1|-
TGCAGCGTTTCCACACTAGGGCAGATGAACACTGAAGCTTTCTTT
CSVSTLGQMNTEAFF
>TRBJ2-3|-|TRBV11-3|-
TGTGCCAGCAGCTTATCGGGGTTGCAAGATACGCAGTATTTT
CASSLSGLQDTQYF
>TRBJ2-3|TRBD1|TRBV6-2/TRBV6-3|-
TGTGCCAGCAGCGACACTGGGGACAGGGATACGCAGTATTTT
CASSDTGDRDTQYF
>TRBJ2-7|-|TRBV6-5|-
TGTGCCAGCAGTTACGAGGGGGGGTGGGCCTACGAGCAGTACTTC
CASSYEGGWAYEQYF
>TRBJ2-5|TRBD2|TRBV5-1|-
TGCGCCAGCAGCATCTCTAGCGGGGGCGGAGAGACCCAGTACTTC
CASSISSGGGETQYF
>TRBJ2-2|-|TRBV5-1|-
TGCGCCAGCAGCTTGGCCCCAGGGGTAGGAAGGGAGCTGTTTTTT
CASSLAPGVGRELFF
>TRBJ2-7|TRBD1|TRBV6-6|-
TGTGCCAGCAGTCTCCCCCATGTCGGGGGACAGGCCTCCTACGAGCAGTACTTC
CASSLPHVGGQASYEQYF
>TRBJ1-2|TRBD1|TRBV3-1/TRBV3-2|-
TGTGCCAGCAGCCAAGAGTCTTCAGGGGGCCGGAACTATGGCTACACCTTC
CASSQESSGGRNYGYTF
>TRBJ2-5|TRBD1|TRBV3-1/TRBV3-2|-
TGTGCCAGCAGCCACCGGGCCCCCCTCACAGGGGGCCGATTGGAGACCCAGTACTTC
CASSHRAPLTGGRLETQYF
>TRBJ2-1|-|TRBV7-8|-
TGTGCCAGCAGCGCATTAGCGGCTTCATACAATGAGCAGTTCTTC
CASSALAASYNEQFF
>TRBJ2-2|TRBD2|TRBV14|-
TGTGCCAGCAGCCAAGGGGGGGAGGGATTTAGCGGGGAGAACACCGGGGAGCTGTTTTTT
CASSQGGEGFSGENTGELFF
>TRBJ1-1|-|TRBV6-5|-
TGTGCCAGCAGCTGGGAGGGAGGGGTAAACACTGAAGCTTTCTTT
CASSWEGGVNTEAFF
>TRBJ2-7|-|TRBV27|-
TGTGCCAGCAGTTTTTTGAGCCCTCCCTCCAACTACGAGCAGTACTTC
CASSFLSPPSNYEQYF
>TRBJ1-4|-|TRBV5-1|-
TGCGCCAGCAGCTTGGCCGGGAACCCACGACAAGAAAAACTGTTTTTT
CASSLAGNPRQEKLFF
>TRBJ1-4|-|TRBV5-1|-
TGCGCCAGCAGCCCGGGAGCCGCAACTAATGAAAAACTGTTTTTT
CASSPGAATNEKLFF
>TRBJ2-1|-|TRBV5-4|-
TGTGCCAGCAGCTCCGGACAGTACAATGAGCAGTTCTTC
CASSSGQYNEQFF
>TRBJ2-3|-|TRBV24-1|-
TGTGCCACCAGTGATTCCTCAGGGGCAGATACGCAGTATTTT
CATSDSSGADTQYF
>TRBJ2-7|TRBD2|TRBV5-1|-
TGCGCCAGCGGGCCGGGGGGTGCGGGCTACGAGCAGTACTTC
CASGPGGAGYEQYF
>TRBJ1-4|-|TRBV12-3/TRBV12-4|-
TGTGCCAGCAGCCGCACAAGAAATGAAAAACTGTTTTTT
CASSRTRNEKLFF
>TRBJ2-5|TRBD1|TRBV7-2|-
TGTGCCAGCAGGAAGACAGGGCTGGAGACCCAGTACTTC
CASRKTGLETQYF
>TRBJ2-7|TRBD2|TRBV4-2|-
TGTGCCAGCAGCTTCGTAGCGGGGGTGAACTCCTACGAGCAGTACTTC
CASSFVAGVNSYEQYF
>TRBJ1-4|-|TRBV6-5|-
TGTGCCAGCAGTAGGGGAGGGACTAATGAAAAACTGTTTTTT
CASSRGGTNEKLFF